These 6 T cell receptor beta chains came from one sample sequenced in a study of blood T cell repertoires in COVID-19. Libraries were prepared by immunoSEQ multiplex PCR; TCRdb keeps only in-frame clonotypes and omits some of them. Of fewer than 65,000 clones in the sample, over 75% were seen once. The sequenced sample consisted of peripheral blood. The receptors stem from a human donor in a cohort sampled during active COVID-19.

The V and J genes are TRBV12-3 or TRBV12-4 and TRBJ1-4; no definite D call. The CDR3 is made up of 13 amino acids. The germline V and J ends were trimmed by 6 bases and 8 bases, with 13 bases remaining between them. CDR3 sequence: CASSPSGEEKLFF. For the CDR3, the DNA is TGTGCCAGCAGCCCCTCGGGAGAAGAAAAACTGTTTTTT.

The V gene is TRBV11-2, the J gene TRBJ2-7; 7 bases match TRBD1. Germline V gives CDR1 SGHAT, CDR2 FQNNGV. This CDR3 contains 13 residues. Losses at the gene ends were 10 bases for V and 8 bases for J; bases not matched to a gene: 14. CDR3 coding DNA: TGTGCCACCCGACCGAGTTCACAGGGGAAGCAGTACTTC. This translates into CATRPSSQGKQYF.

The J gene is TRBJ2-5, the V gene TRBV6-5; 7 bases agree with TRBD1. Germline V gene lookup returns CDR1 MNHEY and CDR2 SVGAGI. The ends lost 6 bases at V and 0 bases at J; junction bases unmatched: 7. This CDR3 contains 15 residues. CDR3 protein: CASSTGQVYQETQYF. DNA of the CDR3: TGTGCCAGCAGCACCGGACAGGTGTACCAAGAGACCCAGTACTTC.

V is TRBV7-2 and J is TRBJ2-7, with 10 bases that match TRBD2. CDR3 length: 14 amino acids. Germline lookup yields CDR1 SGHTA and CDR2 FQGNSA. The trim removed 1 base at V and 12 bases at J, leaving 9 bases unmatched. DNA for the CDR3: TGTGCCAGCAGCTTAGATCAAAGCGGGGGGGCGGTGTACTTC. The encoded protein is CASSLDQSGGAVYF.

This clone is a singleton in its sample. The chain combines TRBV27 with TRBJ2-1, with TRBD1 identical over 7 bases. The germline gives CDR1 MNHEY, CDR2 SMNVEV (reference sequence). V was clipped by 7 bases and J by 3 bases; unmatched bases: 6. This CDR3 is 14 amino acids long. CDR3 nucleotide sequence: TGTGCCAGCACAAGGGCAGGGGGCTACAATGAGCAGTTCTTC. Translation gives CASTRAGGYNEQFF.

The chain uses TRBV2 and TRBJ1-5; D call uncertain. V shed 1 base and J shed 4 bases, with 8 bases lying between them. This CDR3 comprises 14 residues. The germline CDR1 and CDR2 sequences are SNHLY and FYNNEI. CDR3 loop: CASSEGLKNQPQHF. The CDR3 DNA follows: TGTGCCAGCAGTGAAGGGCTGAAGAATCAGCCCCAGCATTTT.